This TCR beta chain came from a study of CD8 T cells in ankylosing spondylitis. Study results and caveats: Clones tied to disease were said to be significantly enriched in matched ankylosing spondylitis synovial fluid.

Ten or more counts support this clonotype. What it recognizes is unknown. By quantitative 5'-RACE with molecular barcodes, the TCR beta libraries were made. Each CDR3 protein is one row after TCRdb ran MiXCR on the 5' RACE reads. This sample has more than 100,000 distinct CDR3 sequences; over 10% occur once, and the top ten carry about 4%. The CDR3 runs 13 residues. In germline, CDR1 is SNHLY, CDR2 FYNNEI. V lost 2 bases and J lost 8, with 9 bases in between. The TCR was taken from a female donor with ankylosing spondylitis or in good health (not recorded which). The J gene is TRBJ1-4, the V gene TRBV2; D is uncertain. Material: blood, either unsorted or a sorted T cell fraction (not recorded which). The CDR3 nucleotides are TGTGCCAGCAGTGAATTGGGGAGCGAAAAACTGTTTTTT. Translating it yields CASSELGSEKLFF.